This TCR beta chain came from a study of blood T cell repertoires in COVID-19. Study-wide background: Whether acute or convalescent, the COVID-19 samples came from the United States, Italy and Spain. T cells, B-cell-depleted T cells, or PBMCs supplied cDNA or gDNA.

Per the original data handling: Amplification from reference gene primers served as the basis for estimated nucleated cell counts. TCRdb's copy holds only in-frame clones and misses some; the assay was immunoSEQ multiplex PCR. That table gives V, J and clone size, and the DNA gave D and trimming. The sample contains 200,000 to 300,000 clones, about 80% of which appear only once. The V end lost 0 bases, the J end lost 5 bases, and 11 bases lay between the germline ends. This CDR3 is 14 amino acids long. In germline, CDR1 is KGHSH, CDR2 LQKENI. The specimen was peripheral blood. This TCR came from a human donor in a cohort sampled during active COVID-19. V usage is TRBV18 and J usage is TRBJ2-7; possible D gene TRBD2, 5 bases. The CDR3 region is CASSPPIPRDEQYF. The CDR3 DNA follows: TGTGCCAGCTCACCACCTATCCCGAGGGACGAGCAGTACTTC.